In its sample, the clone carrying this T cell receptor beta chain was seen many times. Its antigen is as yet unknown. Regarding time point: newly diagnosed GD, antithyroid drugs for less than 3 months. From PBMCs, RNA was extracted and then used to make the TCR library. American Thyroid Association guidelines were used to diagnose Graves' disease. The CDR3 covers 15 residues. V shed 5 bases and J shed 3 bases, with 13 bases lying between them. The data were obtained in a study of regulatory T cells in long-lasting Graves disease. For the study at large: Less than 3 months of antithyroid drugs had been taken by newly diagnosed Graves' patients. Study results and limitations: Between persistent patients, about 2,500 public clonotypes were shared, exceeding the approximately 940 shared between new patients. Graves' patients with persistent disease showed TCR diversity lower than patients newly diagnosed.

CDR3-region Arm-PCR and iRepertoire HTBI primers produced the TCR beta libraries. TCRdb called the multiplex PCR reads again in MiXCR, with one record for every CDR3 protein. The table records about 210,000 distinct CDR3 sequences, around 20% of them present only once. The same sample was also used in a study of T cells in Graves' hyperthyroidism and ophthalmopathy.

Sequences were derived from peripheral blood mononuclear cells (PBMCs), sampled at new diagnosis, from a patient treated with antithyroid drugs. The clonotype was recovered from a woman under 40 with Graves disease. The rearrangement links TRBV12-3 or TRBV12-4 to TRBJ2-2; D might be TRBD1 (6 bases). The CDR3: CASSPGAPYTGELFF. DNA of the CDR3: TGTGCCAGCAGTCCAGGGGCTCCCTACACCGGGGAGCTGTTTTTT.